This entry features one T cell receptor beta chain sequence. Its antigen is still unknown. These data are taken from a study of shared clonotypes between healthy human individuals. Study observations and caveats: Memory subsets generally showed lower estimated richness than naive subsets. Despite large depth, sorted-subset datasets appeared incompletely sequenced.

Germline lookup yields CDR1 SGHVS and CDR2 FQNEAQ. The CDR3 is 14 residues long. V lost 5 bases and J lost 2; bases outside the gene matches: 5. Profiling relied on immunoSEQ multiplex PCR, and the TCRdb table lists in-frame clones only, not all of them. The data contain 300,000 to 400,000 clones, 70% to 75% of them seen just once; the ten biggest clones take up roughly a tenth. This sequence was found in a man younger than 45 in good health. Sequencing was done on a sample of memory CD4+ T cells sorted from blood. Described subset: CD45RA-negative fraction. This chain joins TRBV7-8 and TRBJ2-5; 7 bases align to TRBD2. CDR3 nucleotides: TGTGCCAGCAGCGGCGGGGGTATTCAAGAGACCCAGTACTTC. Residues: CASSGGGIQETQYF.